These 30 T cell receptor beta chains originate from one sample sequenced in a study of early T cells in non-severe SARS-CoV-2 infection. One entry per CDR3 protein results from TCRdb running MiXCR on the 5' RACE reads. Among 70,000 or so distinct CDR3 sequences, roughly an eighth were seen once, and the ten largest hold around 1.7%. Sequences were obtained from whole blood. The source of these receptors is an adult who was a healthcare worker with PCR-confirmed SARS-CoV-2 infection or an uninfected control (not recorded which).

This clonotype has at least ten counts. The rearrangement joins TRBV7-2 to TRBJ1-1; D is perhaps TRBD1 (5 bases). The germline CDR1 and CDR2 sequences are SGHTA and FQGNSA. V was clipped by 1 base and J by 8 bases, with 14 bases between them. CDR3 size: 14 residues. CDR3 nucleotide sequence: TGTGCCAGCAGCTTAGGCCCCGGGACGACGGAAGCTTTCTTT. Translation: CASSLGPGTTEAFF.

This clonotype was counted ten times or more. This chain uses TRBV7-2 with TRBJ2-5, with D unclear. This CDR3 has 15 amino acids. With 1 base removed from V and 5 bases from J, the gap between germline ends came to 14 bases. Germline values: CDR1 SGHTA, CDR2 FQGNSA. The CDR3, as DNA: TGTGCCAGCAGCTTAGGGCCCACTACCCGGGAGACCCAGTACTTC. Amino acids: CASSLGPTTRETQYF.

A note on this clonotype: One end of the junction is discordant with germline, which a read error may explain. V and J are TRBV7-2 and TRBJ2-2; D remains ambiguous. CDR1 is SGHTA, CDR2 FQGNSA, per germline. The CDR3 length is 11 residues. The CDR3 nucleotides are TGTGTCAGCAGCTTTTCCGGGGAGCTGTTTTTT. It encodes CVSSFSGELFF. Using reference TRBV7-2 and TRBJ2-2 for the parts outside the CDR3, the full variable domain is GAGVSQSPSNKVTEKGKDVELRCDPISGHTALYWYRQSLGQGLEFLIYFQGNSAPDKSGLPSDRFSAERTGGSVSTLTIQRTQQEDSAVYLCVSSFSGELFFGEGSRLTVL.

The V and J genes are TRBV7-9 and TRBJ1-5, with a weak D call TRBD1 (5 bases). Trimming stripped 4 bases from V and 3 bases from J, with 10 bases between. Germline V CDR1 and CDR2: SEHNR, FQNEAQ (reference sequence). This CDR3 has 14 residues. The CDR3 bases are TGTGCCAGCAGCTCTGGGGGGGTCAATCAGCCCCAGCATTTT. It specifies CASSSGGVNQPQHF.

This clonotype has more than one count but fewer than ten. The chain combines TRBV19 with TRBJ1-6; weak D call: TRBD1 (5 bases). V lost 7 bases and J 9 bases, leaving 16 bases between the germline ends. CDR1 and CDR2 from the germline V gene are LNHDA and SQIVND (reference sequence). There are 14 residues in the CDR3. CDR3 nucleotide sequence: TGTGCCAGTACCATGGACCTAAGGGGTTCACCCCTCCACTTT. Its translation: CASTMDLRGSPLHF.

The chain recombines TRBV6-2 or TRBV6-3 with TRBJ2-3, with D unclear. The CDR3 covers 18 residues. Trimming left V 2 bases short and J 2 bases short, with 20 bases between. Per germline, CDR1 MNHEY and CDR2 SVGEGT. CDR3 DNA sequence: TGTGCCAGCAGTTACGACCAACGAAACGGTTATGACACAGATACGCAGTATTTT. It encodes CASSYDQRNGYDTDTQYF.

This rearrangement joins TRBV27 to TRBJ2-7; TRBD1 matches 7 bases. The V segment lost 0 bases and the J segment 1 base; nucleotides outside the gene matches: 3. Germline CDR1 reads MNHEY; CDR2 reads SMNVEV (reference sequence). The length of the CDR3 is 15 residues. CDR3 sequence: CASSLSPRGSYEQYF. The CDR3 DNA follows: TGTGCCAGCAGTTTATCACCCAGGGGGTCCTACGAGCAGTACTTC.

This clonotype has a count of ten or more. This rearrangement joins TRBV11-2 to TRBJ2-1; 8 positions agree with TRBD2. Per germline, CDR1 SGHAT and CDR2 FQNNGV. Trimming took 4 bases from V and 1 from J; bases not matched to a gene: 21. CDR3 size: 21 residues. The CDR3 is CASSSYRVPWRGVKSYNEQFF. DNA for the CDR3: TGTGCCAGCAGCTCCTATAGGGTCCCCTGGCGGGGGGTCAAATCCTACAATGAGCAGTTCTTC.

The CDR3 bases are TGTGCCAGCAGCCAGCCAACAGGGGGCCGGGAAGCTTTCTTT. Amino acids: CASSQPTGGREAFF. V and J are TRBV4-2 and TRBJ1-1, with 9 bases identical to TRBD1. J was trimmed by 8 bases and V by 3 bases; bases with no gene match: 7. The CDR3 covers 14 residues. The germline V gene has CDR1 LGHNA and CDR2 YNFKEQ.

The chain employs TRBV20-1 and TRBJ2-5, with 7 bases lining up with TRBD2. V dropped 6 bases and J dropped 2; count of bases not matched to a gene: 6. Germline CDR1 DFQATT, CDR2 SNEGSKA (reference sequence). This CDR3 spans 13 amino acids. This CDR3 reads CSARRTSQETQYF. The CDR3 nucleotides are TGCAGTGCCAGGAGGACTAGTCAAGAGACCCAGTACTTC.

CDR3 in amino acids: CSVDPQTTDTQYF. CDR3 DNA sequence: TGCAGCGTCGATCCCCAAACGACAGATACGCAGTATTTT. This chain uses TRBV29-1 with TRBJ2-3; D uncertain. Trimming stripped 6 bases from V and 3 bases from J, with 13 bases between. Germline CDR1 SQVTM, CDR2 ANQGSEA. There are 13 residues in the CDR3.

This clonotype was observed many times. This rearrangement joins TRBV29-1 to TRBJ1-2; no definite D call. V was cut by 3 bases and J by 4 bases, with 6 bases left in between. Germline assignment: CDR1 SQVTM and CDR2 ANQGSEA. The CDR3 has 11 amino acids. Here the CDR3 DNA reads TGCAGCGTTGAGGTTCGCTATGGCTACACCTTC. This sequence encodes CSVEVRYGYTF.

The chain links TRBV12-3 or TRBV12-4 to TRBJ2-6; 12 nucleotides line up with TRBD2. The V gene end was trimmed by 5 bases and the J gene end by 0 bases; junction bases not matched to a gene: 8. This CDR3 spans 19 amino acids. The CDR3 bases are TGTGCCAGCAGTCCGAACCGACTAGCGGGGGCCTCTGGGGCCAACGTCCTGACTTTC. Translation gives CASSPNRLAGASGANVLTF.

This clonotype has only a few counts. DNA for the CDR3: TGCGCCAGCAGGGCGGGACAGGGCTTGTACAATGAGCAGTTCTTC. Translation gives CASRAGQGLYNEQFF. V gene TRBV5-1 combines with J gene TRBJ2-1; 9 bases fit TRBD1. The CDR3 covers 15 residues. Germline V gene lookup returns CDR1 SGHRS and CDR2 YFSETQ. V was clipped by 5 bases and J by 4 bases; unmatched bases: 7.

This clonotype has ten or more counts. The chain carries TRBV7-9 and TRBJ2-5; TRBD2 is a possible D gene (6 bases). This CDR3 contains 15 residues. The V end lost 2 bases, the J end lost 5 bases, and 15 bases lay between the germline ends. From germline, CDR1 is SEHNR and CDR2 FQNEAQ (reference sequence). The CDR3 DNA reads TGTGCCAGCAGCTTAACCCCCTGGAGGGACGAGACCCAGTACTTC. Its protein product is CASSLTPWRDETQYF.

This clonotype showed up just a few times. CDR3 nucleotides: TGTGCCTGGAGTGGCGGGTCTGGAAACACCATATATTTT. It translates to CAWSGGSGNTIYF. The chain combines TRBV30 with TRBJ1-3; no definite D call. The V gene's germline CDR1 is GTSNPN and CDR2 SVGIG (reference sequence). V was cut by 1 base and J by 1 base, with 5 bases left in between. The CDR3 sequence is 13 residues long.

This clonotype was seen many times. The genes are TRBV10-2 and TRBJ1-1; D might be TRBD1 (6 bases). The germline gives CDR1 WSHSY, CDR2 SAAADI. Trimming took 3 bases from V and 4 from J, leaving 12 bases between them. The CDR3 loop spans 14 amino acids. CDR3 nucleotides: TGCGCCAGCAGTGAAGTAGGAGGGGGCACTGAAGCTTTCTTT. Translating it yields CASSEVGGGTEAFF.

A few counts support this clonotype. The rearrangement joins TRBV5-1 to TRBJ2-7, with 9 bases that match TRBD2. This CDR3 is built from 18 residues. CDR1 is SGHRS and CDR2 is YFSETQ in the germline V gene. The ends lost 4 bases at V and 0 bases at J; junction bases unmatched: 14. In nucleotides, the CDR3 is TGCGCCAGCAGCCCAGGTGGAGCGGGGGGTTCAAGCTCCTACGAGCAGTACTTC. This sequence encodes CASSPGGAGGSSSYEQYF.

This clonotype has at least ten counts. The chain employs TRBV6-2 or TRBV6-3 and TRBJ2-5; D not resolved. CDR1 MNHEY and CDR2 SVGEGT come from the germline V gene. The CDR3 consists of 14 residues. Trimming removed 4 bases from V and 1 base from J, with 10 bases in between. In DNA, the CDR3 is TGTGCCAGCAGTTCGAGACGGCCCCAAGAGACCCAGTACTTC. As protein: CASSSRRPQETQYF.

The table lists this clonotype with a few counts. The chain employs TRBV12-3 or TRBV12-4 and TRBJ1-2; D uncertain. The CDR3 covers 15 residues. Trimming left V 4 bases short and J 2 bases short, with 14 bases between. CDR3 DNA: TGTGCCAGCAGTTGGGGAGTGGGAACCAACTATGGCTACACCTTC. Amino acids: CASSWGVGTNYGYTF.

The chain combines TRBV6-6 with TRBJ1-5, with D maybe TRBD1 (6 bases). This CDR3 has 13 amino acids. V dropped 2 bases and J dropped 9 bases, with 11 bases sitting between them. CDR1 MNHNY and CDR2 SVGAGI come from the germline V gene (reference sequence). CDR3 sequence reads: CASSYPTGRPQHF. DNA of the CDR3: TGTGCCAGCAGTTACCCTACAGGGAGGCCCCAGCATTTT.

The rearrangement links TRBV5-6 to TRBJ2-7, with D possibly matching TRBD2 (6 bases). Germline values: CDR1 SGHDT, CDR2 YYEEEE. V lost 6 bases and J 0 bases, leaving 13 bases between the germline ends. The CDR3 is made up of 14 amino acids. The CDR3 protein is CASTWRGISYEQYF. The CDR3 bases are TGTGCCAGCACCTGGAGGGGAATCTCCTACGAGCAGTACTTC. The entire variable domain, with the rest obtained from reference TRBV5-6 and TRBJ2-7, is as follows: DAGVTQSPTHLIKTRGQQVTLRCSPKSGHDTVSWYQQALGQGPQFIFQYYEEEERQRGNFPDRFSGHQFPNYSSELNVNALLLGDSALYLCASTWRGISYEQYFGPGTRLTVT.

CDR3 amino acids: CASSLGQANTIYF. The CDR3 bases are TGTGCCAGCAGTTTGGGACAGGCAAACACCATATATTTT. V and J are TRBV12-3 or TRBV12-4 and TRBJ1-3; 8 bases are a match to TRBD1. The CDR3 spans 13 residues. V was clipped by 3 bases and J by 6 bases; unmatched bases: 1.

This clonotype was counted a few times. This chain links TRBV6-2 or TRBV6-3 with TRBJ1-1, with D unresolved. CDR3 size: 14 residues. Per germline, CDR1 MNHEY and CDR2 SVGEGT. V was cut by 6 bases and J by 0 bases, with 11 bases left in between. CDR3 DNA: TGTGCCAGCAGGCCTTCCCACCTGAACACTGAAGCTTTCTTT. As protein: CASRPSHLNTEAFF.

V usage is TRBV20-1 and J usage is TRBJ1-1; D ambiguous. The germline CDR1 and CDR2 sequences are DFQATT and SNEGSKA (reference sequence). This CDR3 region has 12 residues. V gave up 6 bases and J gave up 5 bases, with 13 bases separating them. CDR3 residues: CSALPSWTEAFF. CDR3 DNA: TGCAGTGCCCTCCCGAGTTGGACTGAAGCTTTCTTT.

This clonotype was counted a few times. This chain uses TRBV4-2 with TRBJ1-1; 8 bases are shared with TRBD1. The CDR3 loop spans 15 amino acids. Germline V gene sequence: CDR1 LGHNA, CDR2 YNFKEQ. Losses at the gene ends were 4 bases for V and 1 base for J; bases not matched to a gene: 5. CDR3 in DNA: TGTGCCAGCAGCCGAGAGGACAGGGAGAACACTGAAGCTTTCTTT. Protein: CASSREDRENTEAFF.

The table lists this clonotype with a few counts. This chain connects TRBV19 to TRBJ1-2, with TRBD1 as a possible D gene (6 bases). The CDR3 is 13 residues long. V shed 10 bases and J shed 2 bases, with 14 bases lying between them. Looked up from germline, CDR1 is LNHDA and CDR2 is SQIVND (reference sequence). CDR3 DNA: TGTGCCACTTGGGGGCAGGGGAACTATGGCTACACCTTC. Amino acid sequence: CATWGQGNYGYTF.

This rearrangement joins TRBV12-3 or TRBV12-4 to TRBJ2-7, with a possible D match to TRBD1 (5 bases). This CDR3 is 13 amino acids long. The V end was cut by 7 bases, the J end by 7 bases, with 17 bases between. The CDR3 region is CASTPPAGSEQYF. The CDR3 DNA is TGTGCCAGCACCCCTCCAGCAGGGTCGGAGCAGTACTTC.

This clonotype showed up many times. The rearrangement uses TRBV9 and TRBJ1-6, with 7 bases matching TRBD1. Germline V gene sequence: CDR1 SGDLS, CDR2 YYNGEE. The CDR3 is 16 residues long. V was pared by 7 bases and J by 7 bases, with 14 bases of the junction left unmatched. The CDR3 region has the DNA TGTGCCAGCTCTACCCCCAGGACAGGCCTAAATTCACCCCTCCACTTT. This sequence encodes CASSTPRTGLNSPLHF.

The CDR3 loop reads CAWSDWGYSYEQYF. The CDR3 DNA reads as TGTGCCTGGAGTGATTGGGGCTACTCCTACGAGCAGTACTTC. The chain carries TRBV30 and TRBJ2-7, with a weak D call TRBD1 (5 bases). The CDR3 runs 14 residues. Trimming took 1 base from V and 0 from J, leaving 10 bases between them. CDR1 is GTSNPN and CDR2 is SVGIG in the germline V gene (reference sequence). Filled out from reference TRBV30 and TRBJ2-7, the complete variable domain reads SQTIHQWPATLVQPVGSPLSLECTVEGTSNPNLYWYRQAAGRGLQLLFYSVGIGQISSEVPQNLSASRPQDRQFILSSKKLLLSDSGFYLCAWSDWGYSYEQYFGPGTRLTVT.